This TCR beta chain was recorded in a study of shared clonotypes between healthy human individuals. The overall study: Every donor yielded three CD4 naive, three CD4 memory, two CD8 naive and one CD8 memory plate. Study-level points and caveats: Several donors showed sharing of around 5.3% of naive CD4 clonotypes.

TCRdb's copy holds only in-frame clones and misses some; the assay was immunoSEQ multiplex PCR. The sample records hundreds of thousands of clones, 74% being singletons. A note on this clone: Its antigen is undetermined.

Germline V gene sequence: CDR1 SNHLY, CDR2 FYNNEI. Trimming removed 1 base at V and 8 bases at J, with 11 bases between. The length of the CDR3 is 13 residues. The receptor was derived from a woman in her 30s in good health. The chain uses TRBV2 and TRBJ1-2; no reliable D call. The sample was memory CD4+ T cells sorted from blood. The subset denotes: CD45RA-negative fraction. Here the CDR3 reads CASSEGEGWGYTF. CDR3 nucleotides: TGTGCCAGCAGTGAAGGGGAGGGCTGGGGCTACACCTTC.